The 29 T cell receptor beta chains in this list originate from one sample, sequenced in a study of T cells after posttransplantation cyclophosphamide (dated by TCRdb to the mid-2010s). Preparation of the library involved the immunoSEQ multiplex PCR assay. In TCRdb, the immuneACCESS table is reduced to in-frame sequences with V and J assigned. These tables do not hold every clone; where another copy was compared, an unresolved V gene accounts for under half, and the others remain unexplained. Here the sample has approximately 56,000 clones; 85% to 95% occur a single time. Approximately 2.9% of the sample rests with the top ten. Input material: PBMCs. These receptors originate from a woman aged 25 to 39 in good health and a related stem cell transplant donor.

The chain combines TRBV30 with TRBJ2-3; 8 nucleotides match TRBD2. CDR1 and CDR2 (germline): GTSNPN, SVGIG (reference sequence). The CDR3 loop spans 11 amino acids. J lost 9 bases, V lost 5 bases, and 4 bases had no gene match. CDR3 protein: CAWEAGGTQYF. In nucleotides, the CDR3 is TGTGCCTGGGAGGCGGGGGGAACGCAGTATTTT.

The chain joins TRBV7-2 to TRBJ1-6; weak D call: TRBD1 (6 bases). V was shortened by 1 base and J by 8 bases, with 12 bases between the two germline ends. The CDR3 has 15 amino acids. CDR1 is SGHTA, CDR2 FQGNSA, per germline. The CDR3 loop reads CASSLVAGADSPLHF. The CDR3 coding sequence is TGTGCCAGCAGCTTAGTAGCGGGGGCTGATTCACCCCTCCACTTT.

V is TRBV27 and J is TRBJ2-3; TRBD2 matches at 10 bases. The CDR3 is made up of 15 amino acids. V shed 5 bases and J 2 bases; nucleotides not matched to a gene: 4. CDR1 and CDR2 (germline): MNHEY, SMNVEV (reference sequence). The CDR3 DNA follows: TGTGCCAGCAGTCTAGCGGGGGTGACCACAGATACGCAGTATTTT. Encoded protein: CASSLAGVTTDTQYF.

The V gene is TRBV19, the J gene TRBJ1-3, with D uncertain. V lost 6 bases and J 0 bases, leaving 18 bases between the germline ends. The CDR3 is made up of 17 amino acids. Germline CDR1 and CDR2: LNHDA and SQIVND (reference sequence). The CDR3 region is CASRSAIGEGSGNTIYF. Written as DNA, the CDR3 is TGTGCCAGTAGGTCGGCGATCGGAGAAGGCTCTGGAAACACCATATATTTT.

The chain carries TRBV4-3 and TRBJ1-4; 8 nucleotides agree with TRBD1. V shed 3 bases, J shed 4 bases, and the junction held 4 bases outside the gene matches. Germline values: CDR1 LGHNA, CDR2 YSLEER. The length of the CDR3 is 15 residues. The CDR3 nucleotides read TGCGCCAGCAGCCATAGCAGGGGGCGTAATGAAAAACTGTTTTTT. It specifies CASSHSRGRNEKLFF.

This clone was detected only once. This sequence joins TRBV6-6 and TRBJ1-1; 10 bases match TRBD1. Germline values: CDR1 MNHNY, CDR2 SVGAGI (reference sequence). Losses at the gene ends were 5 bases for V and 11 bases for J; bases not matched to a gene: 11. The length of the CDR3 is 14 residues. The CDR3 region is CASSKGQGTDSAFF. DNA of the CDR3: TGTGCCAGCAGTAAGGGACAGGGGACCGATAGCGCTTTCTTT.

The chain recombines TRBV5-4 with TRBJ2-3; no firm D call. The CDR3 consists of 11 residues. Trimming left V 4 bases short and J 6 bases short, with 6 bases between. Germline CDR1 and CDR2: SGHNT and YYREEE (reference sequence). The CDR3 DNA reads TGTGCCAGCAGCCTTCTGGATACGCAGTATTTT. This translates into CASSLLDTQYF.

The chain has TRBV10-3 and TRBJ1-2; D is undetermined. The germline V and J ends were trimmed by 5 bases and 2 bases, with 12 bases remaining between them. Germline V gives CDR1 ENHRY, CDR2 SYGVKD. The CDR3 consists of 14 residues. The CDR3 bases are TGTGCCATCAGTTACGCCGGGAACAACTATGGCTACACCTTC. Translated: CAISYAGNNYGYTF.

This sequence joins TRBV28 and TRBJ1-1; 9 bases line up with TRBD1. The CDR3 is 15 amino acids. Losses at the gene ends were 8 bases for V and 7 bases for J; bases not matched to a gene: 14. Germline-derived CDR1 and CDR2 are MDHEN and SYDVKM. The DNA for the CDR3 is TGTGCCAGCCGCACGATACAGGGGGCTGGCGATGAAGCTTTCTTT. It translates to CASRTIQGAGDEAFF.

The rearrangement uses TRBV6-1 and TRBJ2-7; 10 bases are a match to TRBD1. Trimming took 1 base from V and 2 from J; bases not matched to a gene: 2. Germline CDR1 MNHNS, CDR2 SASEGT. There are 15 residues in the CDR3. Here the CDR3 reads CASSEEGTGAYEQYF. For the CDR3, the DNA is TGTGCCAGCAGTGAAGAGGGGACAGGGGCCTACGAGCAGTACTTC.

The CDR3 coding sequence is TGTGCCCAGGCCACTGGGTCAGGGGGAGAAAAACTGTTTTTT. It is translated as CAQATGSGGEKLFF. V is TRBV7-9 and J is TRBJ1-4; 7 bases map to TRBD1. The J segment lost 8 bases and the V segment lost 11 bases, leaving 14 bases of the junction unmatched. In germline, CDR1 is SEHNR, CDR2 FQNEAQ (reference sequence). CDR3 length: 14 residues.

The chain couples TRBV5-3 to TRBJ1-1; the match to TRBD1 covers 7 bases. TRBV5-3 is known as an ORF, though its function is uncertain. V was clipped by 3 bases and J by 3 bases; unmatched bases: 17. The CDR3 is 18 amino acids. The CDR3 loop is CARSYPDRSGGSDTEAFF. The CDR3 bases are TGTGCCAGAAGCTACCCGGACAGGAGCGGGGGGTCGGACACTGAAGCTTTCTTT.

For this clone: Mismatch with germline at one junction end may stem from a read error. This chain joins TRBV4-2 and TRBJ2-2, with D possibly being TRBD2 (5 bases). This CDR3 has 15 amino acids. The germline V gene has CDR1 LGHNA and CDR2 YNFKEQ. The CDR3 region has the DNA TGTGCCAGCAGCCCGATACCGTCATATTCCGGGGAGCCGTTTTTT. Translated, it gives CASSPIPSYSGEPFF.

The chain links TRBV27 to TRBJ2-2, with TRBD1 as a possible D gene (5 bases). This CDR3 region has 16 residues. Germline V gene lookup returns CDR1 MNHEY and CDR2 SMNVEV (reference sequence). Trimming removed 4 bases from V and 0 bases from J, with 12 bases in between. In DNA, the CDR3 is TGTGCCAGCAGTTACAGGCCGTTCGCGAACACCGGGGAGCTGTTTTTT. It codes for CASSYRPFANTGELFF.

J is TRBJ2-5 and V is TRBV4-2, with D maybe TRBD2 (7 bases). Trimming left V 0 bases short and J 1 base short, with 9 bases between. The CDR3 spans 15 residues. From germline, CDR1 is LGHNA and CDR2 YNFKEQ. The CDR3, as DNA: TGTGCCAGCAGCCAAGATAGGGGGGGCCAAGAGACCCAGTACTTC. It is translated as CASSQDRGGQETQYF.

The V gene is TRBV6-6, the J gene TRBJ2-1, with TRBD1 matching over 9 bases. The trim removed 5 bases at V and 6 bases at J, leaving 5 bases unmatched. The length of the CDR3 is 14 residues. Germline CDR1 MNHNY, CDR2 SVGAGI (reference sequence). CDR3 nucleotides: TGTGCCAGCAGTCCGGGACAGGGAGGCAATGAGCAGTTCTTC. It codes for CASSPGQGGNEQFF.

The chain employs TRBV18 and TRBJ1-5; 12 bases line up with TRBD1. Per germline, CDR1 KGHSH and CDR2 LQKENI. The length of the CDR3 is 16 residues. The trim removed 2 bases at V and 7 bases at J, leaving 6 bases unmatched. This CDR3 is CASSPGGTGGGQPQHF. In nucleotides, the CDR3 is TGTGCCAGCTCACCAGGTGGGACAGGGGGCGGCCAGCCCCAGCATTTT.

The V gene is TRBV11-3, the J gene TRBJ2-5; 13 positions match TRBD2. The CDR3 extends over 17 amino acids. Germline assignment: CDR1 SGHNT and CDR2 YENEEA. The V and J ends lost 3 bases and 4 bases, in that order; junction bases with no gene match: 8. CDR3 sequence reads: CASSLTSGGPEGETQYF. CDR3 DNA: TGTGCCAGCAGCTTGACTAGCGGGGGGCCGGAAGGAGAGACCCAGTACTTC.

The rearrangement links TRBV18 to TRBJ2-3; 7 nucleotides line up with TRBD1. Per germline, CDR1 KGHSH and CDR2 LQKENI. The ends lost 3 bases at V and 5 bases at J; junction bases unmatched: 11. This CDR3 has 16 residues. CDR3 in DNA: TGTGCCAGCTCACCCCCCCCGGCAGGGGGTGTAGATACGCAGTATTTT. It specifies CASSPPPAGGVDTQYF.

CDR3 coding DNA: TGTGCCAGCAACCTAGCGGGGGCCTACGAGCAGTACTTC. Protein sequence: CASNLAGAYEQYF. This chain uses TRBV6-6 with TRBJ2-7; the match to TRBD2 covers 10 bases. Trimming took 7 bases from V and 2 from J; bases not matched to a gene: 2. The germline V gene encodes CDR1 MNHNY and CDR2 SVGAGI (reference sequence). This CDR3 is 13 amino acids long.

The V gene is TRBV19, the J gene TRBJ1-3; D gene uncertain. Germline V gene data show CDR1 as LNHDA and CDR2 as SQIVND (reference sequence). The CDR3 runs 15 residues. The V and J ends lost 2 bases and 0 bases respectively, with 8 bases between them. CDR3 nucleotides: TGTGCCAGTAGTATAATGGCCCTCTCTGGAAACACCATATATTTT. Its protein product is CASSIMALSGNTIYF.

The rearrangement uses TRBV7-2 and TRBJ2-2; D may be TRBD2 (6 bases). The germline gives CDR1 SGHTA, CDR2 FQGNSA. CDR3 length equals 15 residues. The V end was cut by 6 bases, the J end by 1 base, with 12 bases between. CDR3 DNA sequence: TGTGCCAGCAGATCCGGGACTCAGAACACCGGGGAGCTGTTTTTT. This translates into CASRSGTQNTGELFF. The variable domain in full, with the rest retrieved from reference TRBV7-2 and TRBJ2-2, is GAGVSQSPSNKVTEKGKDVELRCDPISGHTALYWYRQSLGQGLEFLIYFQGNSAPDKSGLPSDRFSAERTGGSVSTLTIQRTQQEDSAVYLCASRSGTQNTGELFFGEGSRLTVL.

The V call is TRBV19, the J call TRBJ2-1; TRBD2 matches 9 bases. The CDR3 runs to 15 residues. J lost 4 bases, V lost 5 bases, and 6 bases had no gene match. Germline CDR1 reads LNHDA; CDR2 reads SQIVND (reference sequence). The CDR3 reads CASSVGGGGYNEQFF. CDR3 coding DNA: TGTGCCAGTAGTGTCGGCGGGGGGGGATACAATGAGCAGTTCTTC.

The chain employs TRBV12-5 and TRBJ1-5; D possibly corresponds to TRBD1 (6 bases). Germline CDR1 and CDR2: LGHNT and FRNRAP. The V end was cut by 10 bases, the J end by 4 bases, with 17 bases between. The CDR3 has 14 residues. DNA for the CDR3: TGTGCTACTTCGACGGGGGGGGCGAATCAGCCCCAGCATTTT. Amino acid sequence: CATSTGGANQPQHF.

Only a few counts were recorded for this clone. The chain uses TRBV5-1 and TRBJ2-7; 11 bases align to TRBD1. This CDR3 is 15 amino acids long. Germline trimming cut 2 bases from V and 7 bases from J; bases unmatched to any gene: 8. Germline V gene lookup returns CDR1 SGHRS and CDR2 YFSETQ. CDR3 coding DNA: TGCGCCAGCAGCTTCGGGACAGGGGGGGCGGGAGAGCAGTACTTC. Encoded protein: CASSFGTGGAGEQYF.

The chain recombines TRBV29-1 with TRBJ2-1; a possible D gene is TRBD1 (6 bases). The CDR3 consists of 11 residues. V shed 8 bases and J shed 7 bases, with 12 bases lying between them. Germline V gives CDR1 SQVTM, CDR2 ANQGSEA. CDR3 region: CSTIQGNEQFF. In DNA, the CDR3 is TGCAGCACGATACAGGGAAATGAGCAGTTCTTC.

The V and J genes are TRBV19 and TRBJ2-6; D ambiguous. Trimming removed 3 bases from V and 0 bases from J, with 3 bases in between. This CDR3 spans 14 amino acids. The germline gives CDR1 LNHDA, CDR2 SQIVND (reference sequence). The CDR3 loop is CASSISSGANVLTF. The CDR3 DNA reads TGTGCCAGTAGTATCTCCTCTGGGGCCAACGTCCTGACTTTC.

The table lists this clone with a count of one. The CDR3 DNA reads TGTGCCAGCAGCTCGAACAGGGGAAGCGCCTACGAGCAGTACTTC. Translation gives CASSSNRGSAYEQYF. This chain connects TRBV28 to TRBJ2-7, with 7 nucleotides matching TRBD1. J lost 2 bases, V lost 6 bases, and 10 bases had no gene match. Germline lookup yields CDR1 MDHEN and CDR2 SYDVKM. The CDR3 runs to 15 residues.

This chain's CDR3 is CASSLYLGGNTEAFF. CDR3 nucleotides: TGCGCCAGCAGCCTATATTTAGGGGGGAACACTGAAGCTTTCTTT. V gene TRBV5-1 combines with J gene TRBJ1-1; D might be TRBD1 (6 bases). Trimming removed 4 bases from V and 1 base from J, with 14 bases in between. The CDR3 contains 15 residues. The germline gives CDR1 SGHRS, CDR2 YFSETQ.